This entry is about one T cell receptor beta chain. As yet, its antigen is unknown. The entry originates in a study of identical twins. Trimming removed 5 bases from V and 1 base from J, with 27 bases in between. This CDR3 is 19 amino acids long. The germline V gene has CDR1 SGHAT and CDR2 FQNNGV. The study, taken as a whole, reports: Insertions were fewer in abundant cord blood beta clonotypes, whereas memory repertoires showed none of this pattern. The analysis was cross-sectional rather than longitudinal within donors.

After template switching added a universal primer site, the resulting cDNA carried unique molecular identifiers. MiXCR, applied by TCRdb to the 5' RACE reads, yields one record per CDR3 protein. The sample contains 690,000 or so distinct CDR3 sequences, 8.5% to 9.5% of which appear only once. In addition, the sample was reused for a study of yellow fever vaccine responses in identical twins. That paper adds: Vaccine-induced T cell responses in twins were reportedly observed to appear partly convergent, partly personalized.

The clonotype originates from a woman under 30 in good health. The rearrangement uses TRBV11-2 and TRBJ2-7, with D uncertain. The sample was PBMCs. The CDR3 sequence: CASSRTATTLRAHSYEQYF. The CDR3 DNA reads TGTGCCAGCAGCCGGACCGCCACCACCCTTCGGGCCCATTCCTACGAGCAGTACTTC.